Listed below are T cell receptor beta chains from one sample, sequenced in a study of post-analysis software for immune sequencing data. TCRdb called the PCR reads again in MiXCR, with one record for every CDR3 protein. The data contain 400,000 to 500,000 distinct CDR3 sequences, less than 40% of them seen just once; the ten biggest clones take up 6% to 9%. The sample taken for sequencing was blood. The receptor source for this set is a girl aged 2 to 10 with multiple sclerosis. The CDR3 runs from the conserved cysteine through the conserved F or W. D genes are given only for firm matches. The size of a clone is reported for some rows only, either as once, few or many, or as a class for expanded clones.

clone_size: -; v_call: TRBV15; j_call: TRBJ2-7; d_call: -; cdr3_aa: CATNRGSYKGASYEQYF; cdr3_nt: TGTGCCACCAACAGAGGAAGCTACAAGGGAGCCTCCTACGAGCAGTACTTC
clone_size: -; v_call: TRBV19; j_call: TRBJ2-5; d_call: -; cdr3_aa: CASSTSAWEQYF; cdr3_nt: TGTGCCAGTAGTACTAGTGCGTGGGAGCAGTACTTC
clone_size: -; v_call: TRBV6-5; j_call: TRBJ2-1; d_call: -; cdr3_aa: CASSSLGSNNEQFF; cdr3_nt: TGTGCCAGCAGTTCCCTCGGGAGCAACAATGAGCAGTTCTTC
clone_size: -; v_call: TRBV20-1; j_call: TRBJ1-6; d_call: TRBD1; cdr3_aa: CSAIKNRGRNSPLHF; cdr3_nt: TGCAGTGCCATAAAAAACAGGGGGCGAAATTCACCCCTCCACTTT
clone_size: -; v_call: TRBV20-1; j_call: TRBJ2-3; d_call: -; cdr3_aa: CSATAATSTDTQYF; cdr3_nt: TGCAGCGCTACAGCGGCTACTAGCACAGATACGCAGTATTTT
clone_size: -; v_call: TRBV12-3/TRBV12-4; j_call: TRBJ1-2; d_call: -; cdr3_aa: CASSLLQGEGYGYTF; cdr3_nt: TGTGCCAGCAGTTTGCTACAGGGTGAGGGCTATGGCTACACCTTC
clone_size: -; v_call: TRBV6-1; j_call: TRBJ2-1; d_call: -; cdr3_aa: CASSEVYNEQFF; cdr3_nt: TGTGCCAGCAGTGAAGTCTACAATGAGCAGTTCTTC
clone_size: few; v_call: TRBV12-3/TRBV12-4; j_call: TRBJ1-1; d_call: -; cdr3_aa: CASSFQGLTLTEAFF; cdr3_nt: TGTGCCAGCAGTTTTCAGGGGCTAACCCTCACTGAAGCTTTCTTT
clone_size: -; v_call: TRBV14; j_call: TRBJ1-2; d_call: TRBD1; cdr3_aa: CASSRGDREYYGYTF; cdr3_nt: TGTGCCAGCAGCCGCGGGGACAGGGAGTACTATGGCTACACCTTC
clone_size: few; v_call: TRBV25-1; j_call: TRBJ2-3; d_call: -; cdr3_aa: CASSDSRVVTDTQYF; cdr3_nt: TGTGCCAGCAGTGATTCCAGGGTGGTGACAGATACGCAGTATTTT
clone_size: -; v_call: TRBV7-2; j_call: TRBJ2-3; d_call: -; cdr3_aa: CASSLFGGRSTDTQYF; cdr3_nt: TGTGCCAGCAGCTTATTCGGGGGGCGGAGCACAGATACGCAGTATTTT
clone_size: few; v_call: TRBV5-1; j_call: TRBJ2-3; d_call: -; cdr3_aa: CASRDPWGADTQYF; cdr3_nt: TGCGCCAGCAGGGATCCTTGGGGGGCAGATACGCAGTATTTT
clone_size: few; v_call: TRBV4-1; j_call: TRBJ1-5; d_call: -; cdr3_aa: CASSQGATDQPQHF; cdr3_nt: TGCGCCAGCAGCCAAGGGGCTACCGATCAGCCCCAGCATTTT
clone_size: once; v_call: TRBV20-1; j_call: TRBJ1-4; d_call: -; cdr3_aa: CSAAGGSTNEKLFF; cdr3_nt: TGCAGTGCCGCCGGGGGGTCCACTAATGAAAAACTGTTTTTT
clone_size: -; v_call: TRBV25-1; j_call: TRBJ2-1; d_call: -; cdr3_aa: CASSESGAQQFF; cdr3_nt: TGTGCCAGCAGTGAATCGGGGGCGCAGCAGTTCTTC
clone_size: -; v_call: TRBV5-1; j_call: TRBJ2-5; d_call: TRBD2; cdr3_aa: CASSPSGVTQTQYF; cdr3_nt: TGCGCCAGCAGTCCTAGCGGGGTAACGCAGACCCAGTACTTC